This TCR beta chain was identified in a study of shared clonotypes between healthy human individuals. Study details: CD4 naive and CD4 memory each took three plates per donor, while CD8 naive took two and CD8 memory one.

The CDR3 has 15 amino acids. Trimming stripped 3 bases from V and 0 bases from J, with 9 bases between. Germline assignment: CDR1 KGHSH and CDR2 LQKENI. Concerning this clone itself: What it recognizes is unknown.

Study observations and caveats: Unshared clonotypes carried lower generation probabilities than those common to all four donors.

Clones were sequenced by immunoSEQ multiplex PCR, and TCRdb holds only the in-frame ones, with some missing. Of roughly 2.2 million clones listed, more than 85% were seen once; the top ten hold about 0.37%. Sequencing was done on a sample of naive CD4+ T cells from PBMCs. The sample's subset: CD45RA+ positively selected. This sequence joins TRBV18 and TRBJ1-3; D is unclear. This receptor was obtained from a man younger than 35 in good health. Some clones in this sample may be carry-over from other donors' samples. The CDR3 DNA reads as TGTGCCAGCTCACCCAGGTTGGACTCTGGAAACACCATATATTTT. Translating gives CASSPRLDSGNTIYF.